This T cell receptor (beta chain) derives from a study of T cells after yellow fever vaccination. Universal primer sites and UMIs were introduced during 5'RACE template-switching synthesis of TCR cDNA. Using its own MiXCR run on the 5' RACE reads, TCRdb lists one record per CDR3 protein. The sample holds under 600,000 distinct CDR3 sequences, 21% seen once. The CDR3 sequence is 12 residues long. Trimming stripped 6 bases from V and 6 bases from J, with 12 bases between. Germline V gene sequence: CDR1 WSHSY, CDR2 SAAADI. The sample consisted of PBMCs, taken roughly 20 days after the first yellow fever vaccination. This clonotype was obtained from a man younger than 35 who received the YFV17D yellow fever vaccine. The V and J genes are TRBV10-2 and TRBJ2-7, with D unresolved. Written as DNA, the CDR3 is TGCGCCAGCAGCGTAGACCGTTCCGAGCAGTACGTC. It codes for CASSVDRSEQYV.